Described below is a single T cell receptor (beta chain) sequence and its context. Antigen specificity is unknown. For donors with ophthalmopathy, the disease showed moderate-to-severe activity, reached CAS ≥3 and NOSPECS ≥4, and had lasted under 3 months. Each diagnosis was determined on the basis of clinical symptoms, serum thyroxine, TRAb, thyroid ultrasound and orbital computed tomography. These data originate in a study of Graves' ophthalmopathy and Graves' hyperthyroidism. Amplified material comprised TCR beta CDR3 regions derived from RNA transcripts. First-round RT-PCR employed HTBI primers, with a second-round multiplex PCR after it. TCRdb redid the calling of the multiplex PCR reads with MiXCR, one entry per CDR3 protein. Seen here are some 160,000 distinct CDR3 sequences, roughly two fifths observed once, and the top ten hold about 9.5%. Study-wide findings and caveats: Most clonotypes expanded in thyroid above 0.001 frequency were present in blood too.

CDR1 and CDR2 from the germline V gene are SGHTA and FQGNSA. The CDR3 is 16 residues long. Losses at the gene ends were 5 bases for V and 0 bases for J; bases not matched to a gene: 8. The source material was peripheral blood. The chain is built from TRBV7-2 and TRBJ2-5; TRBD2 matches at 8 bases. This receptor was taken from a man younger than 45 with Graves' ophthalmopathy. The CDR3 coding sequence is TGTGCCAGCAGCCTCCTCGGGACTAGGAACCAAGAGACCCAGTACTTC. This translates into CASSLLGTRNQETQYF.